This T cell receptor beta chain was sequenced in a study of shared clonotypes between healthy human individuals. There are 12 residues in the CDR3. The germline CDR1 and CDR2 sequences are SGDLS and YYNGEE. V was shortened by 3 bases and J by 4 bases, with 7 bases between the two germline ends. Clones were read by immunoSEQ multiplex PCR, and TCRdb kept only the in-frame ones, dropping some. The repertoire has roughly 2.5 million clones, around nine tenths of them found once; the top ten carry more than 0.12%. The clonotype comes from a man aged 18 to 29 in good health. The sample was naive CD4+ T cells sorted from blood. Indicated subset: CD45RA+ positively selected. This sequence joins TRBV9 and TRBJ1-2; D gene ambiguous. The CDR3 DNA sequence: TGTGCCAGCAGCGCTGACGGCTATGGCTACACCTTC. It encodes CASSADGYGYTF. Full variable domain (missing parts from reference TRBV9 and TRBJ1-2): DSGVTQTPKHLITATGQRVTLRCSPRSGDLSVYWYQQSLDQGLQFLIQYYNGEERAKGNILERFSAQQFPDLHSELNLSSLELGDSALYFCASSADGYGYTFGSGTRLTVV.